This T cell receptor beta chain originates from a study of shared clonotypes between healthy human individuals. Study observations and caveats: Clonotype sharing levels among donors were expected to vary with sequencing depth.

The assay ran at deep level. Each PCR replicate run on unsorted PBMC took in 250 to 300 ng DNA, roughly 32,000 T cell genomes. Scientists sequenced DNA from unsorted PBMC on ten immunoSEQ deep assay plates. TCRdb's copy holds only in-frame clones and misses some; the assay was immunoSEQ multiplex PCR. The table includes fewer than 600,000 clones, approximately 80% detected once. A note on this clone: The antigen is undetermined.

The CDR3 has 17 residues. Per the germline V gene, CDR1 is MGHRA and CDR2 is YSYEKL. Trimming removed 0 bases at V and 5 bases at J, with 17 bases between. This TCR was recovered from a woman aged 40 to 50 in good health. Some clones in this sample may be carry-over from other donors' samples. This chain joins TRBV4-1 and TRBJ1-5; D gene unclear. The specimen sequenced was PBMCs. The chain's CDR3 is CASSQDWFRGEDQPQHF. Written as DNA, the CDR3 is TGCGCCAGCAGCCAAGATTGGTTTCGGGGAGAGGATCAGCCCCAGCATTTT.